Each of the 32 T cell receptor beta chains below was sequenced from the same sample in a study of blood T cells in healthy people across ages. A J-beta primer mix and a sample-barcoded 5' primer were used in a second PCR of about 7 to 11 cycles. TCRdb analysed the 5' RACE reads with MiXCR anew, one entry per CDR3 protein. The sample includes about 800,000 distinct CDR3 sequences, 35% to 60% of them seen just once. Sample: blood. The receptors shown here come from an elderly man in good health.

This chain joins TRBV18 and TRBJ1-4; weak D call: TRBD1 (5 bases). CDR3 size: 14 residues. CDR1 and CDR2 from the germline V gene are KGHSH and LQKENI. Trimming took off 3 bases at V and 8 bases at J, with 13 bases between the two ends. In DNA, the CDR3 is TGTGCCAGCTCACCGGAGGACAAGGGAGAAAAACTGTTTTTT. Encoded protein: CASSPEDKGEKLFF.

The gene calls are TRBV10-3 and TRBJ1-6; no reliable D call. CDR1 ENHRY and CDR2 SYGVKD come from the germline V gene. The CDR3 covers 14 residues. V gave up 5 bases and J gave up 10 bases, with 15 bases separating them. The CDR3 protein is CAISSAPGGSPLHF. CDR3 sequence (DNA): TGTGCCATCAGTTCTGCCCCGGGAGGCTCACCCCTCCACTTT.

CDR3 nucleotide sequence: TGTGCCAGCAGCCCCCCGGGACTAGCGGGAGGCAGGAATGAGCAGTTCTTC. Amino acid sequence: CASSPPGLAGGRNEQFF. The chain has TRBV11-2 and TRBJ2-1; 15 bases map to TRBD2. V lost 5 bases to trimming and J lost 7 bases; unmatched junction nucleotides: 9. The CDR3 loop spans 17 amino acids. Germline CDR1 SGHAT, CDR2 FQNNGV. Complete variable domain (other parts from reference TRBV11-2 and TRBJ2-1): EAGVAQSPRYKIIEKRQSVAFWCNPISGHATLYWYQQILGQGPKLLIQFQNNGVVDDSQLPKDRFSAERLKGVDSTLKIQPAKLEDSAVYLCASSPPGLAGGRNEQFFGPGTRLTVL.

This clonotype was seen many times. The chain uses TRBV12-3 or TRBV12-4 and TRBJ2-5; 15 bases line up with TRBD2. The CDR3 has 15 amino acids. V was pared by 6 bases and J by 5 bases, with 4 bases of the junction left unmatched. CDR3 region: CASRGTSGRFETQYF. CDR3 DNA: TGTGCCAGCAGAGGGACTAGCGGGAGGTTTGAGACCCAGTACTTC.

The CDR3: CASSDRKGMGATNEKLFF. The CDR3 bases are TGTGCCAGCAGTGACAGAAAAGGGATGGGGGCCACTAATGAAAAACTGTTTTTT. This sequence joins TRBV25-1 and TRBJ1-4, with D possibly being TRBD1 (6 bases). Germline values: CDR1 MGHDK, CDR2 SYGVNS. The CDR3 totals 18 residues. The ends were cut back, 3 bases at V and 2 bases at J, with 19 bases in the middle.

The chain uses TRBV29-1 and TRBJ1-5, with D perhaps matching TRBD1 (5 bases). CDR3 length equals 13 residues. Trimming stripped 4 bases from V and 5 bases from J, with 12 bases between. Per the germline V gene, CDR1 is SQVTM and CDR2 is ANQGSEA. The CDR3 here is CSVGGVGDQPQHF. CDR3 in DNA: TGCAGCGTTGGAGGGGTAGGGGATCAGCCCCAGCATTTT. The whole variable domain, filled in from reference TRBV29-1 and TRBJ1-5, reads SAVISQKPSRDICQRGTSLTIQCQVDSQVTMMFWYRQQPGQSLTLIATANQGSEATYESGFVIDKFPISRPNLTFSTLTVSNMSPEDSSIYLCSVGGVGDQPQHFGDGTRLSIL.

This clonotype was seen repeatedly, ten times or more. The chain uses TRBV20-1 and TRBJ1-5; no definite D call. Between the trimmed V and J ends, which lost 3 bases and 4 bases, there was a span of 13 bases. The CDR3 sequence is 14 residues long. CDR1 is DFQATT, CDR2 SNEGSKA, per germline (reference sequence). The DNA for the CDR3 is TGCAGTGCTAGTTGGAGCCTAGGGAATCAGCCCCAGCATTTT. Protein: CSASWSLGNQPQHF.

This sequence joins TRBV20-1 and TRBJ1-6; a weak D match, TRBD1 (6 bases). With 3 bases removed from V and 8 bases from J, the gap between germline ends came to 17 bases. Germline lookup yields CDR1 DFQATT and CDR2 SNEGSKA (reference sequence). The CDR3 is made up of 15 amino acids. The CDR3, as DNA: TGCAGTGCTAGTCCCCCCACAGGGATGGATTCACCCCTCCACTTT. Protein sequence: CSASPPTGMDSPLHF.

This clonotype was observed a few times. The chain combines TRBV20-1 with TRBJ2-1; a possible D gene is TRBD2 (6 bases). V lost 5 bases to trimming and J lost 0 bases, with 11 bases between them. The CDR3 runs to 14 residues. Germline V gives CDR1 DFQATT, CDR2 SNEGSKA (reference sequence). The CDR3 bases are TGCAGTGCTGAAACTAGCAGCTCCTACAATGAGCAGTTCTTC. Protein sequence: CSAETSSSYNEQFF.

This rearrangement joins TRBV27 to TRBJ2-1; unclear D gene. The CDR3 has 16 residues. Trimming shortened V by 3 bases and J by 4 bases, and 16 bases separated the two germline ends. The germline CDR1 and CDR2 sequences are MNHEY and SMNVEV (reference sequence). The CDR3 protein is CASSFQASLRYNEQFF. The CDR3, as DNA: TGTGCCAGCAGTTTCCAGGCTTCCCTAAGATACAATGAGCAGTTCTTC.

This rearrangement joins TRBV3-1 to TRBJ2-7; D may match TRBD1 or TRBD2 (5 bases each). The J call is uncertain, as TRBJ2-5 better fits the DNA end. This CDR3 region has 15 residues. Looked up from germline, CDR1 is LGHDT and CDR2 is YNNKEL (reference sequence). CDR3 DNA: TGTGCCAGCAGCCGGACCGGGGCTCGGGGAGAGACCCAGTACTTC. This encodes CASSRTGARGETQYF.

This clonotype was detected a few times. The chain recombines TRBV12-3 or TRBV12-4 with TRBJ2-1, with 9 bases fitting TRBD1. Trimming removed 5 bases from V and 5 bases from J; junction bases left unmatched: 4. The CDR3 sequence is 14 residues long. The CDR3 protein is CASSPGTGNNEQFF. The CDR3 DNA follows: TGTGCCAGCAGTCCAGGGACAGGGAACAATGAGCAGTTCTTC.

The chain carries TRBV5-1 and TRBJ2-1; 9 bases line up with TRBD1. After removal of 4 bases from V and 10 bases from J, the junction contained 9 bases not matched to a gene. The CDR3 spans 14 residues. Germline CDR1 reads SGHRS; CDR2 reads YFSETQ. CDR3 coding DNA: TGCGCCAGCAGCACCGGGACAGGGCGGCAAGAGCAGTTCTTC. Amino acid sequence: CASSTGTGRQEQFF.

The V and J genes are TRBV29-1 and TRBJ2-1; 7 nucleotides line up with TRBD2. The trim removed 7 bases at V and 5 bases at J, leaving 8 bases unmatched. Germline CDR1 and CDR2: SQVTM and ANQGSEA. The CDR3 is made up of 13 amino acids. CDR3 in DNA: TGCAGCGGCCTCGGGACTACCCACAATGAGCAGTTCTTC. Translation gives CSGLGTTHNEQFF.

This clonotype turned up a few times. The chain combines TRBV29-1 with TRBJ2-3; 10 bases are a match to TRBD2. J lost 6 bases, V lost 5 bases, and 5 bases had no gene match. CDR1 and CDR2 (germline): SQVTM, ANQGSEA. This CDR3 spans 13 amino acids. CDR3 in DNA: TGCAGCGTTAGCGGGAGGGCTCACGATACGCAGTATTTT. Translated: CSVSGRAHDTQYF.

The chain employs TRBV29-1 and TRBJ2-5; possibly TRBD2 for D (5 bases). This CDR3 is 12 amino acids long. CDR1 is SQVTM and CDR2 is ANQGSEA in the germline V gene. V was cut by 7 bases and J by 4 bases, with 13 bases left in between. The DNA for the CDR3 is TGCAGCGCCTGCCCGGGGAGAGAGACCCAGTACTTC. Translating it yields CSACPGRETQYF.

This clonotype came up many times. The chain recombines TRBV20-1 with TRBJ2-5; D is undetermined. The CDR3 consists of 12 residues. CDR1 DFQATT and CDR2 SNEGSKA come from the germline V gene (reference sequence). Trimming took off 7 bases at V and 0 bases at J, with 9 bases between the two ends. CDR3 nucleotide sequence: TGCAGTGTTAAACCGTACCAAGAGACCCAGTACTTC. This sequence encodes CSVKPYQETQYF.

The V gene is TRBV15, the J gene TRBJ1-2; TRBD1 is a possible D gene (6 bases). Germline lookup yields CDR1 LNHNV and CDR2 YYDKDF (reference sequence). The CDR3 runs to 16 residues. V was shortened by 0 bases and J by 6 bases, with 17 bases between the two germline ends. The CDR3 DNA reads TGTGCCACCAGCAGAGATTCCCCCGCAGGGGCACATGGCTACACCTTC. This encodes CATSRDSPAGAHGYTF. Looking up the rest from reference TRBV15 and TRBJ1-2 gives the full variable domain: DAMVIQNPRYQVTQFGKPVTLSCSQTLNHNVMYWYQQKSSQAPKLLFHYYDKDFNNEADTPDNFQSRRPNTSFCFLDIRSPGLGDTAMYLCATSRDSPAGAHGYTFGSGTRLTVV.

This clonotype was recorded a few times. V usage is TRBV20-1 and J usage is TRBJ1-5, with 8 bases identical to TRBD1. The J segment lost 2 bases and the V segment lost 4 bases, leaving 10 bases of the junction unmatched. CDR1 DFQATT and CDR2 SNEGSKA come from the germline V gene (reference sequence). The CDR3 length is 16 residues. The CDR3 region has the DNA TGCAGTGCTACAAGGACAGGGCCCGCGGGCAATCAGCCCCAGCATTTT. It yields the protein CSATRTGPAGNQPQHF.

This clonotype appeared many times. J is TRBJ2-1 and V is TRBV20-1; 10 nucleotides match TRBD2. CDR1 and CDR2 from the germline V gene are DFQATT and SNEGSKA (reference sequence). This CDR3 region has 18 residues. J gave up 4 bases and V 6 bases, and 18 bases lay outside the gene matches. In nucleotides, the CDR3 is TGCAGTGCCCTAGGAGAACTAAGCGGGAGGGCTTTATACAATGAGCAGTTCTTC. This gives the protein CSALGELSGRALYNEQFF.

This clonotype appeared many times. This sequence joins TRBV7-3 and TRBJ2-7; 12 bases are a match to TRBD2. Germline trimming cut 5 bases from V and 2 bases from J; bases unmatched to any gene: 1. CDR3 length: 14 residues. From germline, CDR1 is SGHTA and CDR2 FQGTGA. CDR3 residues: CASSPSGRAYEQYF. Here the CDR3 DNA reads TGTGCCAGCAGCCCTAGCGGGAGGGCCTACGAGCAGTACTTC. Based on the CDR3 plus reference TRBV7-3 and TRBJ2-7, the full variable domain is GAGVSQTPSNKVTEKGKYVELRCDPISGHTALYWYRQSLGQGPEFLIYFQGTGAADDSGLPNDRFFAVRPEGSVSTLKIQRTERGDSAVYLCASSPSGRAYEQYFGPGTRLTVT.

The chain joins TRBV5-1 to TRBJ2-1, with a possible D match to TRBD1 (7 bases). CDR3 length equals 15 residues. V gave up 1 base and J gave up 6 bases, with 14 bases separating them. CDR1 and CDR2 (germline): SGHRS, YFSETQ. The CDR3 DNA is TGCGCCAGCAGCTTGAAACAGGGGAGGCCCAATGAGCAGTTCTTC. The encoded protein is CASSLKQGRPNEQFF. Variable domain in full (rest from reference TRBV5-1 and TRBJ2-1): KAGVTQTPRYLIKTRGQQVTLSCSPISGHRSVSWYQQTPGQGLQFLFEYFSETQRNKGNFPGRFSGRQFSNSRSEMNVSTLELGDSALYLCASSLKQGRPNEQFFGPGTRLTVL.

This chain uses TRBV10-3 with TRBJ1-6; 10 bases align to TRBD1. CDR1 is ENHRY, CDR2 SYGVKD, per germline. This CDR3 is built from 13 residues. Trimming at V came to 6 bases and at J to 8 bases, leaving 1 base not matched to a gene. The CDR3 coding sequence is TGTGCCATCAGCGGGACAGGGGATTCACCCCTCCACTTT. Protein: CAISGTGDSPLHF.

This clonotype was seen more than once but under ten times. V gene TRBV5-1 combines with J gene TRBJ2-6; 8 bases are a match to TRBD1. This CDR3 is built from 18 residues. Per the germline V gene, CDR1 is SGHRS and CDR2 is YFSETQ. J lost 1 base, V lost 4 bases, and 10 bases had no gene match. This chain's CDR3 is CASSTGQGASSGANVLTF. The CDR3, as DNA: TGCGCCAGCAGCACCGGACAGGGTGCTAGTTCTGGGGCCAACGTCCTGACTTTC.

The V and J genes are TRBV20-1 and TRBJ1-5; 10 nucleotides match TRBD1. Germline CDR1 and CDR2: DFQATT and SNEGSKA (reference sequence). Losses at the gene ends were 2 bases for V and 2 bases for J; bases not matched to a gene: 15. The CDR3 is made up of 19 amino acids. The CDR3 nucleotides read TGCAGTGCTAGAATCCTTGGGGGGACAGGGGCCGCCGGCAATCAGCCCCAGCATTTT. Encoded protein: CSARILGGTGAAGNQPQHF.

This rearrangement joins TRBV5-1 to TRBJ2-1; 8 positions match TRBD2. CDR3 size: 17 residues. CDR1 SGHRS and CDR2 YFSETQ come from the germline V gene. The V segment lost 4 bases and the J segment 4 bases; nucleotides outside the gene matches: 13. The CDR3 DNA reads as TGCGCCAGCAGCGTCTCGGGAGGGCGAGCGTTGTACAATGAGCAGTTCTTC. It yields the protein CASSVSGGRALYNEQFF.

This clonotype was detected a few times. The V gene is TRBV29-1, the J gene TRBJ2-1; weak D call: TRBD2 (6 bases). Trimming shortened V by 4 bases and J by 4 bases, and 11 bases separated the two germline ends. The germline CDR1 and CDR2 sequences are SQVTM and ANQGSEA. The CDR3 is 13 amino acids. This CDR3 reads CSVGSSGYNEQFF. The CDR3 nucleotides are TGCAGCGTTGGGAGTAGCGGTTACAATGAGCAGTTCTTC.

The rearrangement links TRBV4-2 to TRBJ2-7; unclear D gene. The CDR3 covers 15 residues. The ends were cut back, 0 bases at V and 0 bases at J, with 9 bases in the middle. Germline V lookup: CDR1 LGHNA, CDR2 YNFKEQ. In DNA, the CDR3 is TGTGCCAGCAGCCAAGAGTCGTACGGCTCCTACGAGCAGTACTTC. It specifies CASSQESYGSYEQYF.

The rearrangement joins TRBV28 to TRBJ2-1; no firm D call. TRBJ2-7 matches the DNA end more closely, so the J call is doubtful. This CDR3 has 15 residues. Germline V gene data show CDR1 as MDHEN and CDR2 as SYDVKM. This chain's CDR3 is CASSFVRSTYNEQYF. The CDR3 coding sequence is TGTGCCAGCAGTTTTGTCAGGAGCACCTACAATGAGCAGTACTTC.

The J gene is TRBJ1-2, the V gene TRBV30; possibly TRBD1 for D (6 bases). The ends were cut back, 7 bases at V and 4 bases at J, with 22 bases in the middle. The V gene's germline CDR1 is GTSNPN and CDR2 SVGIG (reference sequence). There are 15 residues in the CDR3. CDR3 in DNA: TGTGCCTCGGAGAACCTCGCTAAGGGGGGCTATGGCTACACCTTC. It translates to CASENLAKGGYGYTF.

The chain links TRBV27 to TRBJ1-2; D is possibly TRBD1 (6 bases). Germline CDR1 MNHEY, CDR2 SMNVEV (reference sequence). The CDR3 is made up of 14 amino acids. Trimming left V 2 bases short and J 9 bases short, with 16 bases between. CDR3 DNA: TGTGCCAGCAGTTTAAGTAGGGGGGCCGGGAGCTACACCTTC. It translates to CASSLSRGAGSYTF.

The rearrangement links TRBV2 to TRBJ2-4; 8 bases agree with TRBD1. The DNA end lines up better with TRBJ2-5; the J call may be wrong. CDR3 size: 15 residues. Germline loops: CDR1 SNHLY, CDR2 FYNNEI. The CDR3 DNA reads TGTGCCAGCAGTCGTGACAGGGGTGTTGCGGAGACCCAGTACTTC. Translating it yields CASSRDRGVAETQYF.